The rows below give T cell receptor delta chains drawn from one sample of a study of gamma-delta T cells after stem cell transplantation. TCRdb re-called the RT-PCR reads with CATT. Of approximately 2,000 delta-chain clones in the sample, approximately 15% were seen once. Sequences were obtained from gamma-delta T cells. These receptors all come from a human donor. It is not recorded whose cells these are; they may come from a transplant donor. The CDR3 runs from the conserved cysteine through the conserved F or W. The D gene is left open where the match is weak. Clone size is stated in some rows and not others, as once, few, many or a class when expanded.

>large|14|TRDD3|TRDV2|TRDJ1
TGTGCCTGTGACTTACTGGGGGATTCCAACAAACTCATCTTT
CACDLLGDSNKLIF
>.|18|TRDD3|TRDV2|TRDJ3
TGTGCCTGTGATCTTCTGGGGGCTAACTCCTGTGACACCCTACAGATGTTTTTC
CACDLLGANSCDTLQMFF
>few|20|.|TRDV2|TRDJ1
TGTGCCTGTGACACCCTTCCGGGGGACCCCAAATACTCGTACACCGATAAACTCATCTTT
CACDTLPGDPKYSYTDKLIF
>few|19|TRDD3|TRDV2|TRDJ3
TGTGCCTGTGACATACTGGGGGATACGAGCTCCTGGGACACCCGACAGATGTTTTTC
CACDILGDTSSWDTRQMFF
>.|18|.|TRDV1|TRDJ1
TGTGCTCTTGGGCTTACTTCCTACGTCGTACTGGGGATGGGGAAACTCATCTTT
CALGLTSYVVLGMGKLIF
>few|15|TRDD3|TRDV2|TRDJ1
TGTGCCTGTGACACCCGGGGGATGGATACCGATAAACTCATCTTT
CACDTRGMDTDKLIF
>few|17|.|TRDV2|TRDJ1
TGTGCCTGTGACACCGTGGGTGGGGTCGAGTACACCGATAAACTCATCTTT
CACDTVGGVEYTDKLIF
>.|16|TRDD3|TRDV2|TRDJ1
TGTGCCTGTGACCCCTTGGGGGAACCGTACACCGATAAACTCATCTTT
CACDPLGEPYTDKLIF
>.|20|TRDD3|TRDV2|TRDJ3
TGTGCCTGTGACACCGTGGGACTGGGGGACCAGTCCTGGGACACCCGACAGATGTTTTTC
CACDTVGLGDQSWDTRQMFF
>few|18|TRDD3|TRDV2|TRDJ1
TGTGCCTGTGACACGGTGGGTGGGGGATTCCCGGCCACCGATAAACTCATCTTT
CACDTVGGGFPATDKLIF
>.|21|TRDD2|TRDV2|TRDJ1
TGTGCCTGTGATCCCCTTCTTCCTAATGAGGGGTTCCCAGGTCCCACCGATAAACTCATCTTT
CACDPLLPNEGFPGPTDKLIF
>.|16|TRDD3|TRDV2|TRDJ1
TGTGCCTGTGACCCTGCGGGATACGGTAAGACCGATAAACTCATCTTT
CACDPAGYGKTDKLIF
>.|18|TRDD3|TRDV2|TRDJ3
TGTGCCTGTGACAAAATACTGGGGGATACCTGGGACACCCGACAGATGTTTTTC
CACDKILGDTWDTRQMFF
>.|17|TRDD3|TRDV2|TRDJ2
TGTGCCTGTGACACGTTTCCACTGGGGGATCAGACAGCACAACTCTTCTTT
CACDTFPLGDQTAQLFF
>.|13|.|TRDV2|TRDJ1
TGTGCCTGTGATGGTCTTAGAACCGATAAACTCATCTTT
CACDGLRTDKLIF
>hyperexpanded|14|.|TRDV2|TRDJ1
TGTGCCTGTGACACCTGGGGGCCCGAGGATAAACTCATCTTT
CACDTWGPEDKLIF
>few|13|.|TRDV3|TRDJ1
TGTGCCTCCAGCTACGCGAGCACCGATAAACTCATCTTT
CASSYASTDKLIF
>few|16|.|TRDV1|TRDJ1
TGTGCTCTTGGGGAACTTGGAGCTATCTACACCGATAAACTCATCTTT
CALGELGAIYTDKLIF
>few|20|TRDD3|TRDV2|TRDJ1
TGTGCCTGTGACAACTTACTGGGGAGTACGGGCTTTCTTGACACCGATAAACTCATCTTT
CACDNLLGSTGFLDTDKLIF
>few|23|.|TRDV2|TRDJ1
TGTGCCTGTGACACCAGGGGCCTTCGAGCTAGCTGGGGACCCAGGTCGTACACCGATAAACTCATCTTT
CACDTRGLRASWGPRSYTDKLIF
>few|20|.|TRDV2|TRDJ3
TGTGCCTGTGACACCGTTACTCCGGGGGTCAGCTCCTGGGACACCCGACAGATGTTTTTC
CACDTVTPGVSSWDTRQMFF
>.|21|TRDD3|TRDV2|TRDJ1
TGTGCCTGTGACAGCGTAAAACCTACTGGGGGATACGCGTCCTCCCCCGATAAACTCATCTTT
CACDSVKPTGGYASSPDKLIF
>medium-sized|16|TRDD3|TRDV2|TRDJ1
TGTGCCTGTGACACCGTCAGGCATACTGGGGGGGTAAAACTCATCTTT
CACDTVRHTGGVKLIF
>hyperexpanded|18|TRDD3|TRDV2|TRDJ1
TGTGCCTGTGACCATATGATGGGGGATCGTCGGTACACCGATAAACTCATCTTT
CACDHMMGDRRYTDKLIF
>.|14|TRDD3|TRDV2|TRDJ1
TGTGCCTGTGACAGCCTGGGGGGGTCCGATAAACTCATCTTT
CACDSLGGSDKLIF
>few|18|TRDD3|TRDV2|TRDJ1
TGTGCCTGTGACACCGTCGGTGGGGGATACGAGGACACCGATAAACTCATCTTT
CACDTVGGGYEDTDKLIF
>large|17|TRDD3|TRDV2|TRDJ1
TGTGCCTGTGACCGAGTACTGGGGGTCCCTCAAACCGATAAACTCATCTTT
CACDRVLGVPQTDKLIF
>large|19|TRDD3|TRDV2|TRDJ1
TGTGCCTGTGACACTTTGGTGCAACTGGGGGGCACGTTCGCCGATAAACTCATCTTT
CACDTLVQLGGTFADKLIF
>.|17|TRDD3|TRDV2|TRDJ1
TGTGCCTGTGACCCTGCGGTACTGGGGGGCCACACCGATAAACTCATCTTT
CACDPAVLGGHTDKLIF
>.|14|.|TRDV2|TRDJ1
TGTGCCTGTGACACTCTCGCGGGTTATGATAAACTCATCTTT
CACDTLAGYDKLIF
>few|25|TRDD3|TRDV2|TRDJ1
TGTGCCTGTGACACCTCATTCGCGCTGCTGGGGGAATCCGAAAGAACCCCACTTCGCACCGATAAACTCATCTTT
CACDTSFALLGESERTPLRTDKLIF
>.|17|.|TRDV2|TRDJ3
TGTGCCTGTGACACTCCGGGGATGGGCCGGGACACCCGACAGATGTTTTTC
CACDTPGMGRDTRQMFF
>few|17|TRDD3|TRDV2|TRDJ1
TGTGCCCGTGACTCGCTACTGGGGGATGACAACACCGATAAACTCATCTTT
CARDSLLGDDNTDKLIF
>few|21|TRDD3|TRDV2|TRDJ1
TGTGCCTGTGACACTGTCGGTGGGGGATACGCTGAGTCATCGTACACCGATAAACTCATCTTT
CACDTVGGGYAESSYTDKLIF
>few|18|TRDD3|TRDV2|TRDJ1
TGTGCCTGTGACACCCTCTCTACGGGGATACTTTACACCGATAAACTCATCTTT
CACDTLSTGILYTDKLIF
>.|18|TRDD3|TRDV2|TRDJ1
TGTGCCTGTGACACCGTTGGGCCTACGTCTGGGGGATTAGATAAACTCATCTTT
CACDTVGPTSGGLDKLIF
>medium-sized|19|TRDD3|TRDV2|TRDJ1
TGTGCCTGTGACTCCTTAACTGGGGGCCCCACAGAAGGTCCCGATAAACTCATCTTT
CACDSLTGGPTEGPDKLIF
>.|16|.|TRDV2|TRDJ1
TGTGCCTGTGACACCGTGGGGGGTCGCCCCCCCCGGGTACTCATCTTT
CACDTVGGRPPRVLIF
>large|25|TRDD3|TRDV2|TRDJ1
TGTGCCTGTGACACCGTTCCCCTACGTTCTTGGACTGGGGGATACGAGGGAATGTACACCGATAAACTCATCTTT
CACDTVPLRSWTGGYEGMYTDKLIF
>few|16|TRDD3|TRDV2|TRDJ1
TGTGCCTGTGACCCAGTGGGGGAGGGGTACACCGATAAACTCATCTTT
CACDPVGEGYTDKLIF
>large|16|TRDD3|TRDV2|TRDJ1
TGTGCCTGTGACACCGTCTCCTCCGTACTGGGGGATAAACTCATCTTT
CACDTVSSVLGDKLIF
>.|18|.|TRDV2|TRDJ3
TGTGCCTGTGACACCGCTGGGGCTAGCTCCTGGGACACCCGACAGATGTTTTTC
CACDTAGASSWDTRQMFF
>medium-sized|14|TRDD3|TRDV2|TRDJ1
TGTGCCTGTGACCCCCTGGGGGATACCGATAAACTCATCTTT
CACDPLGDTDKLIF
>few|22|.|TRDV3|TRDJ1
TGTGCCTTCCCTAAAGCCTTCCTAGGACAAGGGAGGGATACGAGCAGCACCGATAAACTCATCTTT
CAFPKAFLGQGRDTSSTDKLIF
>few|17|TRDD3|TRDV2|TRDJ1
TGTGCCTGTGACCCCTTACTGGGGGACCGGTACACCGATAAACTCATCTTT
CACDPLLGDRYTDKLIF
>few|21|TRDD3|TRAV29/DV5|TRDJ1
TGTGCAGCAAGCGCGCTCCTACGAATCCTTGTACTGGGGGGGTACACCGATAAACTCATCTTT
CAASALLRILVLGGYTDKLIF
>.|22|TRDD3|TRDV2|TRDJ1
TGTGCCTGTGACACCGTTAGGGGTAGTGACTGGGGGATAGCCACGGACACCGATAAACTCATCTTT
CACDTVRGSDWGIATDTDKLIF
>.|18|TRDD3|TRDV2|TRDJ3
TGTGCCTGTGACGTACTGGGGGATAGCTCCTGGGACACCCGACAGATGTTTTTC
CACDVLGDSSWDTRQMFF
>few|17|TRDD3|TRDV2|TRDJ1
TGTGCCTGTGACACCCTTGGAACTGGGGGATACCAGGGTAAACTCATCTTT
CACDTLGTGGYQGKLIF